This entry lists 27 T cell receptor beta chains sequenced from one sample in a study of cytomegalovirus exposure and HLA in healthy donors. Only in-frame clones appear in the TCRdb table, and some are missing; sequencing was by immunoSEQ multiplex PCR. There are under 350,000 clones in the sample; about 86% occur only once, and over 0.95% lies in the top ten. Sequences were obtained from PBMCs. These receptors came from a woman between 18 and 30 years old in good health and CMV-seronegative.

V usage is TRBV6-5 and J usage is TRBJ2-7; 7 nucleotides agree with TRBD1. CDR1 is MNHEY and CDR2 is SVGAGI in the germline V gene. V shed 0 bases, J shed 2 bases, and the junction held 4 bases outside the gene matches. The CDR3 is 15 residues long. CDR3 in amino acids: CASSYSTTGPYEQYF. CDR3 DNA: TGTGCCAGCAGTTACTCCACGACAGGGCCCTACGAGCAGTACTTC.

This chain uses TRBV28 with TRBJ1-6; 7 nucleotides line up with TRBD1. This CDR3 region has 17 residues. Trimming took 5 bases from V and 7 from J; bases not matched to a gene: 14. Germline lookup yields CDR1 MDHEN and CDR2 SYDVKM. The CDR3 nucleotides are TGTGCCAGCAGTCGGACAGGTCAGAGTCGCTGGAATTCACCCCTCCACTTT. Translated, it gives CASSRTGQSRWNSPLHF.

The chain links TRBV30 to TRBJ2-3; TRBD2 matches 8 bases. Trimming removed 5 bases from V and 2 bases from J; junction bases left unmatched: 9. The CDR3 is 15 amino acids. Germline V gene sequence: CDR1 GTSNPN, CDR2 SVGIG (reference sequence). CDR3 in DNA: TGTGCCTGGGCCCGTACTAGCGGATTCACAGATACGCAGTATTTT. Its translation: CAWARTSGFTDTQYF.

This rearrangement joins TRBV30 to TRBJ1-2, with a possible D match to TRBD1 (6 bases). Looked up from germline, CDR1 is GTSNPN and CDR2 is SVGIG (reference sequence). The CDR3 has 14 amino acids. Trimming stripped 5 bases from V and 3 bases from J, with 16 bases between. This chain's CDR3 is CAWERRGLDYGYTF. CDR3 in DNA: TGTGCCTGGGAACGGCGGGGGCTTGACTATGGCTACACCTTC.

The chain recombines TRBV7-2 with TRBJ1-2, with TRBD1 as a possible D gene (5 bases). Trimming removed 3 bases from V and 7 bases from J, with 9 bases in between. Germline CDR1 reads SGHTA; CDR2 reads FQGNSA. This CDR3 comprises 12 residues. The CDR3 loop reads CASSLTAPGYTF. The CDR3 bases are TGTGCCAGCAGCTTGACAGCCCCTGGCTACACCTTC.

Points on this clone: This sample includes further DNA sequences coding for the same CDR3. This sequence joins TRBV30 and TRBJ2-3; maybe TRBD2 (5 bases). The germline V gene has CDR1 GTSNPN and CDR2 SVGIG (reference sequence). The germline V and J ends were trimmed by 5 bases and 6 bases, with 6 bases remaining between them. The CDR3 has 10 amino acids. CDR3 DNA sequence: TGTGCCTGGGAGGGTGATACGCAGTATTTT. It codes for CAWEGDTQYF.

The rearrangement joins TRBV5-6 to TRBJ1-3, with D possibly matching TRBD1 (6 bases). The CDR3 spans 12 residues. CDR1 and CDR2 (germline): SGHDT, YYEEEE. The V end lost 9 bases, the J end lost 2 bases, and 9 bases lay between the germline ends. Written as DNA, the CDR3 is TGTGCCACAGGGACAACTGGAAACACCATATATTTT. Residues: CATGTTGNTIYF.

The chain couples TRBV2 to TRBJ1-2; perhaps TRBD1 as D (6 bases). The V gene's germline CDR1 is SNHLY and CDR2 FYNNEI. The CDR3 spans 14 residues. V dropped 5 bases and J dropped 8 bases, with 18 bases sitting between them. DNA of the CDR3: TGTGCCAGCAGTCAAGAACAGGGCGTCAGGGGCTACACCTTC. The encoded protein is CASSQEQGVRGYTF.

The CDR3 nucleotides are TGTGCCAGCAGTGATACTGAACAGGGTTACAATGAGCAGTTCTTC. The encoded protein is CASSDTEQGYNEQFF. The rearrangement links TRBV2 to TRBJ2-1; D may be TRBD1 (6 bases). CDR1 and CDR2 from the germline V gene are SNHLY and FYNNEI. The V end lost 3 bases, the J end lost 4 bases, and 13 bases lay between the germline ends. The CDR3 spans 15 residues.

Only one count was recorded for this clone. The J gene is TRBJ2-5, the V gene TRBV5-4, with TRBD2 identical over 11 bases. The CDR3 consists of 18 residues. CDR1 and CDR2 (germline): SGHNT, YYREEE (reference sequence). Trimming took 0 bases from V and 5 from J; bases not matched to a gene: 12. DNA of the CDR3: TGTGCCAGCAGCTTGGACAGGGCGACTAGCGGGATCAAGGAGACCCAGTACTTC. Protein product: CASSLDRATSGIKETQYF.

V gene TRBV5-1 combines with J gene TRBJ1-2; D might be TRBD1 (6 bases). Trimming removed 5 bases from V and 2 bases from J, with 13 bases in between. The CDR3 covers 14 residues. Looked up from germline, CDR1 is SGHRS and CDR2 is YFSETQ. The CDR3 is CASRESGENYGYTF. CDR3 DNA: TGCGCCAGCAGGGAGTCAGGGGAAAACTATGGCTACACCTTC.

CDR3 region: CASSLVAVDGYTF. As DNA, the CDR3 is TGTGCCAGCAGCTTGGTGGCAGTCGATGGCTACACCTTC. The V call is TRBV5-6, the J call TRBJ1-2; D is ambiguous. This CDR3 region has 13 residues. CDR1 is SGHDT and CDR2 is YYEEEE in the germline V gene. V was trimmed by 0 bases and J by 6 bases, leaving 9 bases between them.

The V call is TRBV2, the J call TRBJ1-1; unclear D gene. The CDR3 runs 13 residues. V was shortened by 7 bases and J by 7 bases, with 16 bases between the two germline ends. Germline CDR1 is SNHLY and CDR2 is FYNNEI. CDR3 in DNA: TGTGCCAGCATCAAAATCCCCGGGAATGAAGCTTTCTTT. It translates to CASIKIPGNEAFF.

In this sample, this clone turned up a few times. The CDR3 region has the DNA TGCGGTACCTCGGGGGGCAACTATGGCTACACCTTC. It yields the protein CGTSGGNYGYTF. The rearrangement joins TRBV29-1 to TRBJ1-2, with D possibly TRBD1 on 6 matching bases. The CDR3 has 12 amino acids. Germline V gene sequence: CDR1 SQVTM, CDR2 ANQGSEA.

V gene TRBV11-3 combines with J gene TRBJ2-5; no clear D. The CDR3 consists of 14 residues. Trimming pared 0 bases from V and 7 bases from J, leaving 12 bases between. Germline V CDR1 and CDR2: SGHNT, YENEEA. CDR3 coding DNA: TGTGCCAGCAGCTTAGAGATTGGCAGTTCGACCCAGTACTTC. This encodes CASSLEIGSSTQYF.

The chain carries TRBV28 and TRBJ2-1; D might be TRBD1 (6 bases). The germline gives CDR1 MDHEN, CDR2 SYDVKM. The V end lost 4 bases, the J end lost 0 bases, and 13 bases lay between the germline ends. This CDR3 spans 16 amino acids. The chain's CDR3 is CASSSTGPDSYNEQFF. In DNA, the CDR3 is TGTGCCAGCAGTTCAACAGGGCCCGACTCCTACAATGAGCAGTTCTTC. The full variable domain, completed using reference TRBV28 and TRBJ2-1, is DVKVTQSSRYLVKRTGEKVFLECVQDMDHENMFWYRQDPGLGLRLIYFSYDVKMKEKGDIPEGYSVSREKKERFSLILESASTNQTSMYLCASSSTGPDSYNEQFFGPGTRLTVL.

This rearrangement joins TRBV5-6 to TRBJ2-1, with TRBD1 identical over 9 bases. The junction had 4 bases not matched to a gene; V was cut back by 4 bases and J by 2 bases. The CDR3 has 15 amino acids. Germline V gene lookup returns CDR1 SGHDT and CDR2 YYEEEE. DNA for the CDR3: TGTGCCAGCAGCCCCGGGACAGGGACCTACAATGAGCAGTTCTTC. It codes for CASSPGTGTYNEQFF.

This chain uses TRBV5-6 with TRBJ2-3, with no clear D. Trimming took off 3 bases at V and 4 bases at J, with 6 bases between the two ends. Germline lookup yields CDR1 SGHDT and CDR2 YYEEEE. The CDR3 contains 12 residues. Here the CDR3 reads CASSSEADTQYF. CDR3 in DNA: TGTGCCAGCAGCTCCGAGGCAGATACGCAGTATTTT.

This chain joins TRBV2 and TRBJ2-1, with D perhaps matching TRBD1 (5 bases). The V gene lost 6 bases and the J gene lost 6 bases, with 15 bases spanning the gap. Germline CDR1 reads SNHLY; CDR2 reads FYNNEI. The CDR3 has 14 amino acids. The CDR3 protein is CASSRQGVSNEQFF. The CDR3 region has the DNA TGTGCCAGCAGCCGCCAGGGCGTATCCAATGAGCAGTTCTTC.

The rearrangement links TRBV2 to TRBJ1-5; 10 positions match TRBD1. Germline assignment: CDR1 SNHLY and CDR2 FYNNEI. The V and J ends lost 2 bases and 4 bases, in that order; junction bases with no gene match: 14. The CDR3 spans 19 residues. CDR3 in DNA: TGTGCCAGCAGTGAATTTAAAGGATGGGACAGGGGACCAAATCAGCCCCAGCATTTT. Its protein is CASSEFKGWDRGPNQPQHF. The full variable domain, its missing parts supplied by reference TRBV2 and TRBJ1-5, is EPEVTQTPSHQVTQMGQEVILRCVPISNHLYFYWYRQILGQKVEFLVSFYNNEISEKSEIFDDQFSVERPDGSNFTLKIRSTKLEDSAMYFCASSEFKGWDRGPNQPQHFGDGTRLSIL.

This rearrangement joins TRBV19 to TRBJ1-1, with 11 bases aligning to TRBD1. With V trimmed by 7 bases and J by 0 bases, 7 bases remained unmatched. Germline V CDR1 and CDR2: LNHDA, SQIVND (reference sequence). The length of the CDR3 is 16 residues. For the CDR3, the DNA is TGTGCCAGTACCGCGGACAGGGGGCGCGTGAACACTGAAGCTTTCTTT. Its protein product is CASTADRGRVNTEAFF.

Regarding this clone: Other DNA sequences within the sample encode an identical CDR3. The chain uses TRBV18 and TRBJ2-7, with TRBD1 matching 9 bases. V lost 0 bases, J lost 4 bases, and 4 bases stayed unmatched. Germline CDR1 is KGHSH and CDR2 is LQKENI. This CDR3 is built from 15 residues. The CDR3 DNA reads TGTGCCAGCTCACCACCGGGACAGGGACTGTACGAGCAGTACTTC. Protein: CASSPPGQGLYEQYF.

The rearrangement links TRBV9 to TRBJ2-5; TRBD2 matches 8 bases. CDR1 SGDLS and CDR2 YYNGEE come from the germline V gene. The CDR3 spans 16 residues. J lost 5 bases, V lost 4 bases, and 13 bases had no gene match. The chain's CDR3 is CASSMHQAGATETQYF. In DNA form, the CDR3 reads TGTGCCAGCAGCATGCATCAAGCGGGGGCGACGGAGACCCAGTACTTC.

In this sample, this clone turned up once. The gene calls are TRBV15 and TRBJ2-5; tentative D call: TRBD2 (5 bases). V was trimmed by 4 bases and J by 3 bases, leaving 12 bases between them. Germline-derived CDR1 and CDR2 are LNHNV and YYDKDF (reference sequence). The CDR3 has 14 residues. The CDR3, as DNA: TGTGCCACCAGCATCGAGGGATACAAAGAGACCCAGTACTTC. The encoded protein is CATSIEGYKETQYF.

The table lists this clone with many counts. In DNA, the CDR3 is TGTGCCTGGAGTGGCCGGGTGGAAAACACTGAAGCTTTCTTT. It codes for CAWSGRVENTEAFF. The genes are TRBV30 and TRBJ1-1, with D unclear. CDR3 length: 14 residues. CDR1 is GTSNPN, CDR2 SVGIG, per germline (reference sequence). Trimming removed 1 base from V and 2 bases from J, with 11 bases in between.

The chain has TRBV27 and TRBJ2-1, with a tentative D call TRBD2 (6 bases). The CDR3 runs 14 residues. Germline V CDR1 and CDR2: MNHEY, SMNVEV (reference sequence). V dropped 8 bases and J dropped 0 bases, with 11 bases sitting between them. Here the CDR3 DNA reads TGTGCCAGCGTTGACGGGAGCTCCTACAATGAGCAGTTCTTC. Residues: CASVDGSSYNEQFF.

The chain links TRBV6-1 to TRBJ1-4, with unresolved D. Germline values: CDR1 MNHNS, CDR2 SASEGT. Trimming stripped 2 bases from V and 8 bases from J, with 15 bases between. The CDR3 loop spans 15 amino acids. CDR3 DNA sequence: TGTGCCAGCAGTGAATCCCCCTATAGTCCGGAAAAACTGTTTTTT. It specifies CASSESPYSPEKLFF.